Included here is one TCR beta chain sequence, with context. Its antigen is not known. Produced via immunoSEQ multiplex PCR; TCRdb's table is partial and in-frame only. The sample shows roughly 120,000 clones, about 90% of them seen only once. This CDR3 contains 15 residues. The germline gives CDR1 MNHNS, CDR2 SASEGT. Trimming took off 3 bases at V and 2 bases at J, with 10 bases between the two ends. The source of the sample is a study of Tregs in tolerant kidney transplant recipients. Study-wide points: Expanding Tregs on activated donor B cells appeared to best identify donor-specific TCRbeta clones.

CD4+CD25+CD127- Tregs, CD4+CD25- non-Tregs, CD4 and CD8 cells were sorted. The TCR originated in a human donor in good health. The J gene is TRBJ2-2, the V gene TRBV6-1; D remains unclear. The sequenced sample consisted of CD4+ T cells from blood. CDR3 DNA sequence: TGTGCCAGCAGTGACCCCTCATTAAACACCGGGGAGCTGTTTTTT. Its translation: CASSDPSLNTGELFF.